This paragraph covers one TCR beta chain sequence. This CDR3 is 14 amino acids long. Trimming took off 2 bases at V and 7 bases at J, with 11 bases between the two ends. Germline CDR1 MNHEY, CDR2 SMNVEV (reference sequence). Those enrolled, adults aged 18 to 89 years, came from about two dozen US areas. This sample stems from a study of blood T cell repertoires in COVID-19. Overall study: Sites across the United States, Italy and Spain contributed samples from acute and convalescent COVID-19.

Authors' methods: Reference gene primer amplification gave nucleated cell count estimates. The table came from immunoSEQ multiplex PCR; TCRdb's copy has only in-frame clones and leaves some out. That table is the source of V, J and clone size, and D and trimming were worked out from the DNA. This table holds fewer than 150,000 clones, about 84% found once. Sequenced: PBMCs or T cells enriched from blood (not recorded which). The chain carries TRBV27 and TRBJ1-4; the D is unclear. This clonotype originated in a woman between 18 and 29 years old who had been exposed to COVID-19. The CDR3 DNA reads TGTGCCAGCAGTTTACTCTCGGCAGGTGAAAAACTGTTTTTT. It is translated as CASSLLSAGEKLFF.